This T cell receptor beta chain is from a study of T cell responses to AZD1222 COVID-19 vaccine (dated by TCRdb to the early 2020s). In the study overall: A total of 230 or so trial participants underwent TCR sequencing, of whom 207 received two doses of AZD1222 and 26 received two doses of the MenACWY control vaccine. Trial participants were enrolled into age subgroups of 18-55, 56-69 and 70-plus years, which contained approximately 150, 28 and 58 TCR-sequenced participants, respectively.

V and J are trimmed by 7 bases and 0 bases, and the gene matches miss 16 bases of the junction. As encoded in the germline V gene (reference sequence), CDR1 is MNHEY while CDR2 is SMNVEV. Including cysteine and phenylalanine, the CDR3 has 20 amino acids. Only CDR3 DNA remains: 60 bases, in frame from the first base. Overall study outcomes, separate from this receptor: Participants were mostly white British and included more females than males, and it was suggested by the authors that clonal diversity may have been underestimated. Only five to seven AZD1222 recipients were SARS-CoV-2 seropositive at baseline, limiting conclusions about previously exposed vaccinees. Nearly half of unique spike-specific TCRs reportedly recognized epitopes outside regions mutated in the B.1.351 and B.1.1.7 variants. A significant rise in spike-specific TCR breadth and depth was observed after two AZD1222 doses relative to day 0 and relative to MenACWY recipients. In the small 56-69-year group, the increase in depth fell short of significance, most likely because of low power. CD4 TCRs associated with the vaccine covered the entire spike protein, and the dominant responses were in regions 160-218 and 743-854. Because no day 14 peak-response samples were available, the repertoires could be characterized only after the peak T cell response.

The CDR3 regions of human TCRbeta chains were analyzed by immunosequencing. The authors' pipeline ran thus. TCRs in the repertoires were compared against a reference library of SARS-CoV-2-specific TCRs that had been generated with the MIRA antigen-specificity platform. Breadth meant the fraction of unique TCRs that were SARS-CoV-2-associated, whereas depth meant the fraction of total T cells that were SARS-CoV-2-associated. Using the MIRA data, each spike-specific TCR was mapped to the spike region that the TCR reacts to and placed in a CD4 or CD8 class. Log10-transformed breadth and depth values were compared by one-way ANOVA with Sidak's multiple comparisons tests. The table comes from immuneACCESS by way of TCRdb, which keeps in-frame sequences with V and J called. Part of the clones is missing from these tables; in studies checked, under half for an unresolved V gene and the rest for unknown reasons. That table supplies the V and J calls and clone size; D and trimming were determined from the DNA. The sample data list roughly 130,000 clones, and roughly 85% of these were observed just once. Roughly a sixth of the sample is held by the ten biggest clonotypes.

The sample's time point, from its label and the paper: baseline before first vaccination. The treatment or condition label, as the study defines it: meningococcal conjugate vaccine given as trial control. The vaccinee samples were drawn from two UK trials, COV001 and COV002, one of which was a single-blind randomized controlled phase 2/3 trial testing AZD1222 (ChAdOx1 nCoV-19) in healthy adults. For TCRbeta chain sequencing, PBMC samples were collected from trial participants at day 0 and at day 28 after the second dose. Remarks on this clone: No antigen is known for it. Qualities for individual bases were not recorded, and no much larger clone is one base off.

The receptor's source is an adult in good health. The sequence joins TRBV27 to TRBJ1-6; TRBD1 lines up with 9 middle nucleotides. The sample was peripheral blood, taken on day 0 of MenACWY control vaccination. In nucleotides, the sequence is TGTGCCAGCAACCCCCCCCCGGGGACAGGGATTTTCTCCTATAATTCACCCCTCCACTTT. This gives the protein CASNPPPGTGIFSYNSPLHF.